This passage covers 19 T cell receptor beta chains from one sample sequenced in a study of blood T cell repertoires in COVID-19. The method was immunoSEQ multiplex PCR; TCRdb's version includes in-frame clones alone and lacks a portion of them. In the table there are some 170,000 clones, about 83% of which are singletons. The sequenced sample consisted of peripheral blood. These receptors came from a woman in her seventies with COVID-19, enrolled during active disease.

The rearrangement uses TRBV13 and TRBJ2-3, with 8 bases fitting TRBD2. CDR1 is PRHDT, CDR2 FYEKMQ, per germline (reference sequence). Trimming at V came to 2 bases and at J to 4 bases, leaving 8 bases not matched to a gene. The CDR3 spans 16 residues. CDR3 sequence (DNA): TGTGCCAGCAGCTTATACACGGGAGGGGGTGCAGATACGCAGTATTTT. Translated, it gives CASSLYTGGGADTQYF.

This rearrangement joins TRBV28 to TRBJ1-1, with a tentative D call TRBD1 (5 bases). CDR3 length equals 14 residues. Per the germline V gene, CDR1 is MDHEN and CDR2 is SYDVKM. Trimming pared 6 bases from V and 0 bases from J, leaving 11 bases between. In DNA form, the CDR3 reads TGTGCCAGCAGCCCCAGGGCGGTGAACACTGAAGCTTTCTTT. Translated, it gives CASSPRAVNTEAFF.

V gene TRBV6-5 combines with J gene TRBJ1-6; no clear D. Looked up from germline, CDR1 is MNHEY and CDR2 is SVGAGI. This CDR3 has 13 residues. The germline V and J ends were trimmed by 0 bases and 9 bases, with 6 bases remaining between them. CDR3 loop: CASSYSTGSPLHF. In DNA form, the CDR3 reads TGTGCCAGCAGTTACTCGACGGGTTCACCCCTCCACTTT.

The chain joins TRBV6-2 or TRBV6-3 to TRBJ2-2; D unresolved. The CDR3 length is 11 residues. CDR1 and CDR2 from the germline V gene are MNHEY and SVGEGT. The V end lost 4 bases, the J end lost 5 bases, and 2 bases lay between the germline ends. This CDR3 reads CASSSTGELFF. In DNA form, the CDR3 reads TGTGCCAGCAGTTCGACCGGGGAGCTGTTTTTT.

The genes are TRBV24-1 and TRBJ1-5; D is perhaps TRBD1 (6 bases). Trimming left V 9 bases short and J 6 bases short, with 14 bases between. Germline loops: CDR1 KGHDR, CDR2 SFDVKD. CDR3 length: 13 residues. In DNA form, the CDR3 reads TGTGCCACCGCGCACAGGGTCGGTCAGCCCCAGCATTTT. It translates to CATAHRVGQPQHF.

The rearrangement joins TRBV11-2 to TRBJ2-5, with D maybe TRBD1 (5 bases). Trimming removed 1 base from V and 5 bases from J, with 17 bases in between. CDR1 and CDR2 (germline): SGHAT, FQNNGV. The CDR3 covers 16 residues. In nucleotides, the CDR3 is TGTGCCAGCAGCTTAGTCACTGGGGCGCCCCGGGAGACCCAGTACTTC. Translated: CASSLVTGAPRETQYF. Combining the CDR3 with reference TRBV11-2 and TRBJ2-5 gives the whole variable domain EAGVAQSPRYKIIEKRQSVAFWCNPISGHATLYWYQQILGQGPKLLIQFQNNGVVDDSQLPKDRFSAERLKGVDSTLKIQPAKLEDSAVYLCASSLVTGAPRETQYFGPGTRLLVL.

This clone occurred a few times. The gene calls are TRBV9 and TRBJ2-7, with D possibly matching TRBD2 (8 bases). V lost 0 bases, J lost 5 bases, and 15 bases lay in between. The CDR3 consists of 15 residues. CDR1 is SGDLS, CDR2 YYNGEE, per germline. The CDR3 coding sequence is TGTGCCAGCAGCGTAGTTTCGGGAGGGACAGACGAGCAGTACTTC. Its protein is CASSVVSGGTDEQYF.

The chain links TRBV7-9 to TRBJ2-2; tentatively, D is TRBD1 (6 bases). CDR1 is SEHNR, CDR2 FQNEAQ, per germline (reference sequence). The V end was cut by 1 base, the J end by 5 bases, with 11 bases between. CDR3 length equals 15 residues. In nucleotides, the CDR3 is TGTGCCAGCAGCTTAGTACAGGGTAAAACCGGGGAGCTGTTTTTT. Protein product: CASSLVQGKTGELFF. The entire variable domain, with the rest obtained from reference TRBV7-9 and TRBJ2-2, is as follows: DTGVSQNPRHKITKRGQNVTFRCDPISEHNRLYWYRQTLGQGPEFLTYFQNEAQLEKSRLLSDRFSAERPKGSFSTLEIQRTEQGDSAMYLCASSLVQGKTGELFFGEGSRLTVL.

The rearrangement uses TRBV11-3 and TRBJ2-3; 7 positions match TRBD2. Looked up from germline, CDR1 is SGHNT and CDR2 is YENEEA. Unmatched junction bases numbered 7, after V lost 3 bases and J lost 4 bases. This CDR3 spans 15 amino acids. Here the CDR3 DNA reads TGTGCCAGCAGCTTTGAGGGAGGGAGTGCAGATACGCAGTATTTT. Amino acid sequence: CASSFEGGSADTQYF.

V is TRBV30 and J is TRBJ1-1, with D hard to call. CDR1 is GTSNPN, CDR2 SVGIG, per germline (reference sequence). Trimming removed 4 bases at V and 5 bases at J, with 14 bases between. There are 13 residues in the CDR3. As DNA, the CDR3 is TGTGCCTGGAACTTCGGGGTAGGGACTGAAGCTTTCTTT. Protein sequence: CAWNFGVGTEAFF.

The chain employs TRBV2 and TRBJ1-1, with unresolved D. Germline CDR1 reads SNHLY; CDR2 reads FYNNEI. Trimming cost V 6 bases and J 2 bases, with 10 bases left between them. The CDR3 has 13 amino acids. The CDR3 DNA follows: TGTGCCAGCAGCCTCGGTCGAAACACTGAAGCTTTCTTT. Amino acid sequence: CASSLGRNTEAFF.

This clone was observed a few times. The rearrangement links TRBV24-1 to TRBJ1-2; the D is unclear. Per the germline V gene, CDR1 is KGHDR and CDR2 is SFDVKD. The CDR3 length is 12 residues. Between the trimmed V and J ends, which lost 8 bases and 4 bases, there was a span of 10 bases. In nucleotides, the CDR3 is TGTGCCACCATGGGCCAGACCTATGGCTACACCTTC. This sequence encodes CATMGQTYGYTF.

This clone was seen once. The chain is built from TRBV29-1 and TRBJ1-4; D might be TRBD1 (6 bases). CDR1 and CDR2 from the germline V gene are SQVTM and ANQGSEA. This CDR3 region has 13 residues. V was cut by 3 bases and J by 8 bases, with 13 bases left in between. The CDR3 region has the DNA TGCAGCGTTGATGGGCAGGGGAGCGAAAAACTGTTTTTT. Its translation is CSVDGQGSEKLFF.

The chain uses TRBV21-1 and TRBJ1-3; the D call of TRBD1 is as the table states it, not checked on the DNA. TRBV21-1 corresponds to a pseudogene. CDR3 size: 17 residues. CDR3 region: CASSKEPGTASGNTIYF. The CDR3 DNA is TGTGCCAGCAGCAAAGAGCCCGGGACAGCCTCTGGAAACACCATATATTTT.

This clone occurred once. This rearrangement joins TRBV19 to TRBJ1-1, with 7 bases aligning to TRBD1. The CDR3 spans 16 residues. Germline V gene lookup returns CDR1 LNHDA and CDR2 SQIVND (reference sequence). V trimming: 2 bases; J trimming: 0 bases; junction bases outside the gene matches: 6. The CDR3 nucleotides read TGTGCCAGTAGTATATCGGCAGGGGGGTTGAACACTGAAGCTTTCTTT. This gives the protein CASSISAGGLNTEAFF.

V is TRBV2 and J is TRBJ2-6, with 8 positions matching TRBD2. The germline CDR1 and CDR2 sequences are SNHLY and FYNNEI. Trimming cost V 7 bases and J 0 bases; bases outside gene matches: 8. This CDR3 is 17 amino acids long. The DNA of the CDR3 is TGTGCCAGCACCACGGCGAGCGGGGGCTCTGGGGCCAACGTCCTGACTTTC. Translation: CASTTASGGSGANVLTF.

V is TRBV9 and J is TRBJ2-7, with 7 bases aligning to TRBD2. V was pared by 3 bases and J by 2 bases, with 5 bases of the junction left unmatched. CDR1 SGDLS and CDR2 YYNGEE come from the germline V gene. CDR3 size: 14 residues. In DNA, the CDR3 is TGTGCCAGCAGCGCTTTAGCGGGTCCCTACGAGCAGTACTTC. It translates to CASSALAGPYEQYF.

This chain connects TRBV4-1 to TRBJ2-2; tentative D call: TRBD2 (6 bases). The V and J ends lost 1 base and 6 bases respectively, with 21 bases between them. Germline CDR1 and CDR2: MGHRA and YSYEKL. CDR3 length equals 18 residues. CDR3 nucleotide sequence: TGCGCCAGCAGCCAAGCTTGGGGACTCACGGTCTCGGCCGGGGAGCTGTTTTTT. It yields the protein CASSQAWGLTVSAGELFF.

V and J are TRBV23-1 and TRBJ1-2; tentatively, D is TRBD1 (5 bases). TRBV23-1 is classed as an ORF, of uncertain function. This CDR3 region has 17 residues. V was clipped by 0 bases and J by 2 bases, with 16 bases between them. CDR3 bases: TGCGCCAGCAGTCAATCTTGGGGCAGGCCCCCCAACTATGGCTACACCTTC. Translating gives CASSQSWGRPPNYGYTF.